This TCR beta chain emerged from a study of T cell responses to AZD1222 COVID-19 vaccine. Germline CDR1 reads LGHNA; CDR2 reads YSLEER. V was trimmed by 0 bases and J by 5 bases, leaving 14 bases between them. This CDR3 has 15 residues. TCRdb's table, derived via immunoSEQ multiplex PCR, lists solely in-frame clones and lacks some. Of about 180,000 clones in the sample, over 90% were seen once. Points on this clone: The antigen is undetermined.

Study-level results: Females outnumbered males among donors, who were mostly white British; clonal diversity was possibly underestimated.

The sequence was collected from an adult who received the AZD1222 COVID-19 vaccine. The genes are TRBV4-3 and TRBJ2-7; unclear D gene. The sample was peripheral blood, taken 28 days after the second AZD1222 dose. The CDR3 nucleotides read TGCGCCAGCAGCCAAGATGACGTTTCTAGGAACGAGCAGTACTTC. Amino acids: CASSQDDVSRNEQYF.